This passage covers 8 T cell receptor beta chains from one sample sequenced in a study of early T cells in non-severe SARS-CoV-2 infection. In TCRdb, the 5' RACE reads were re-called with MiXCR into one record per CDR3 protein. The sample lists some 30,000 distinct CDR3 sequences, over 4.5% seen once, with approximately 5% in the top ten. The sequencing here drew on whole blood, taken at baseline. These receptors originate from an adult who was a healthcare worker with PCR-confirmed SARS-CoV-2 infection or an uninfected control (not recorded which).

The rearrangement uses TRBV20-1 and TRBJ2-3; D may correspond to TRBD1 or TRBD2 (5 bases each). This CDR3 contains 10 residues. Trimming shortened V by 7 bases and J by 6 bases, and 8 bases separated the two germline ends. CDR1 is DFQATT, CDR2 SNEGSKA, per germline (reference sequence). CDR3 sequence (DNA): TGCAGTGGGGGGACCGATACGCAGTATTTT. Its protein is CSGGTDTQYF.

This clonotype appeared many times. The chain carries TRBV10-1 and TRBJ2-5; the match to TRBD1 covers 7 bases. J lost 3 bases, V lost 6 bases, and 10 bases had no gene match. Looked up from germline, CDR1 is WNHNN and CDR2 is SYGVQD (reference sequence). The CDR3 runs to 15 residues. The CDR3 region has the DNA TGCGCCAGCAGCCACGGGGACAGCCCCGAAGAGACCCAGTACTTC. Residues: CASSHGDSPEETQYF.

At least ten counts were recorded for this clonotype. This sequence joins TRBV4-3 and TRBJ1-6, with D perhaps TRBD1 (6 bases). V lost 3 bases and J 8 bases, leaving 11 bases between the germline ends. CDR3 size: 14 residues. Per germline, CDR1 LGHNA and CDR2 YSLEER. CDR3 in DNA: TGCGCCAGCAGCCATGGGGGCGCGGATTCACCCCTCCACTTT. Protein sequence: CASSHGGADSPLHF.

At least ten counts were recorded for this clonotype. V and J are TRBV12-3 or TRBV12-4 and TRBJ2-7; D tentatively reads TRBD1 or TRBD2 (7 bases each). V lost 4 bases to trimming and J lost 6 bases, with 19 bases between them. The length of the CDR3 is 15 residues. This CDR3 is CASSWGGEGATEQYF. The CDR3 DNA is TGTGCCAGCAGTTGGGGGGGCGAGGGGGCTACCGAGCAGTACTTC.

This chain uses TRBV12-3 or TRBV12-4 with TRBJ2-5; TRBD1 is a possible D gene (6 bases). V lost 8 bases and J 5 bases, leaving 12 bases between the germline ends. The CDR3 extends over 12 amino acids. In nucleotides, the CDR3 is TGTGCCAGCGGTACAGGGAGCGAGACCCAGTACTTC. Translated, it gives CASGTGSETQYF.

In this sample, this clonotype turned up many times. The J gene is TRBJ1-4, the V gene TRBV7-8, with D possibly being TRBD1 (5 bases). The CDR3 runs 15 residues. Per germline, CDR1 SGHVS and CDR2 FQNEAQ. V was trimmed by 5 bases and J by 7 bases, leaving 17 bases between them. The CDR3 bases are TGTGCCAGCAGCCGGGGACGGTCCCCCGGTGAAAAACTGTTTTTT. It translates to CASSRGRSPGEKLFF. The full variable domain, completed using reference TRBV7-8 and TRBJ1-4, is GAGVSQSPRYKVAKRGQDVALRCDPISGHVSLFWYQQALGQGPEFLTYFQNEAQLDKSGLPSDRFFAERPEGSVSTLKIQRTQQEDSAVYLCASSRGRSPGEKLFFGSGTQLSVL.

This clonotype showed up just a few times. The V call is TRBV11-2, the J call TRBJ2-7; D perhaps matches TRBD1 (6 bases). This CDR3 has 14 amino acids. The germline V gene has CDR1 SGHAT and CDR2 FQNNGV. Deletions cut 5 bases from V and 1 base from J, with 12 bases between. This CDR3 reads CASSRIQGSYEQYF. The CDR3 DNA reads TGTGCCAGCAGCCGAATACAGGGTTCCTACGAGCAGTACTTC.

In its sample, this clonotype was seen a few times. This chain uses TRBV7-9 with TRBJ2-3, with 11 bases aligning to TRBD2. Germline CDR1 reads SEHNR; CDR2 reads FQNEAQ (reference sequence). The J segment lost 2 bases and the V segment lost 5 bases, leaving 3 bases of the junction unmatched. There are 15 residues in the CDR3. The CDR3 nucleotides are TGTGCCAGCAGCGTGACTAGCGGGGTCACAGATACGCAGTATTTT. This gives the protein CASSVTSGVTDTQYF.